Reported below is one T cell receptor (beta chain). This record belongs to a study of cytomegalovirus exposure and HLA in healthy donors. The CDR3 extends over 15 amino acids. Germline-derived CDR1 and CDR2 are MNHEY and SMNVEV (reference sequence). V was trimmed by 3 bases and J by 8 bases, leaving 19 bases between them. The repertoire was sequenced with immunoSEQ multiplex PCR; TCRdb's copy has only in-frame clones and lacks some. The data hold over 200,000 clones, with roughly 88% observed a single time. The clonotype originates from a woman aged 18-35 years in good health and CMV-seronegative. Material: PBMCs. This chain uses TRBV27 with TRBJ1-2, with a possible D match to TRBD1 (5 bases). In DNA form, the CDR3 reads TGTGCCAGCAGTTTGAGCTGGCAGGGCGGCTGGGGCTACACCTTC. Translating gives CASSLSWQGGWGYTF.